This T cell receptor beta chain appears in the sequencing data of a study of blood T cell repertoires in COVID-19. Sequencing was performed with immunoSEQ multiplex PCR; in TCRdb, only in-frame clones are kept and a portion is missing. The sample contains about 280,000 clones, around 93% of which appear only once. The CDR3 loop spans 16 amino acids. Shortly before study entry, within 2 weeks, exposed participants had met a COVID-19 case. This chain uses TRBV21-1 with TRBJ2-2; TRBD1 is the table's D call, not checked against the DNA. TRBV21-1 is tagged as a pseudogene. The receptor comes from a man in his forties who had been exposed to COVID-19. Material: PBMCs or T cells enriched from blood (not recorded which). CDR3 in amino acids: CASSKGGHSNTGELFF. CDR3 nucleotide sequence: TGTGCCAGCAGCAAAGGTGGACACTCGAACACCGGGGAGCTGTTTTTT.